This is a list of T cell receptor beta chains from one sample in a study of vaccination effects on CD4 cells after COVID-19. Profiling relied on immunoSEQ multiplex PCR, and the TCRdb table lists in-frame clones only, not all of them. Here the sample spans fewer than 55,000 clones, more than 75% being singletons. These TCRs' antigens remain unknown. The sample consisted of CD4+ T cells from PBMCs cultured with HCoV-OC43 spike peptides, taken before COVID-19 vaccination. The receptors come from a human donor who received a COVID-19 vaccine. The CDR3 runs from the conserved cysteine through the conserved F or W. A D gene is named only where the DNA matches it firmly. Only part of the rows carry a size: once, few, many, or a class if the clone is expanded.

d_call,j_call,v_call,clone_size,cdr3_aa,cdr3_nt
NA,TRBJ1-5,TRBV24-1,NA,CATSDPRQANQPQHF,TGTGCCACCAGTGATCCGCGTCAGGCCAATCAGCCCCAGCATTTT
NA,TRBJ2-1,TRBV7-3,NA,CASSLAPTQVYDEQFF,TGTGCCAGCAGCCTAGCGCCGACTCAAGTGTACGATGAGCAGTTCTTC
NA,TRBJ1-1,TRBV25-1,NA,CASSEGRLNTEAFF,TGTGCCAGCAGTGAAGGACGGTTGAACACTGAAGCTTTCTTT
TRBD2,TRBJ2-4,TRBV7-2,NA,CASRPGLDQLKNIQYF,TGTGCCAGCAGGCCCGGACTAGACCAGTTAAAAAACATTCAGTACTTC
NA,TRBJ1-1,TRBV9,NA,CASSVDGVAEAFF,TGTGCCAGCAGCGTAGATGGTGTGGCTGAAGCTTTCTTT
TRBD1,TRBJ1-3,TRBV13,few,CASSLLDRAGNTIYF,TGTGCCAGCAGCTTACTGGACAGGGCTGGAAACACCATATATTTT
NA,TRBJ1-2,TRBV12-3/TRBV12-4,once,CASSQDDLGYTF,TGTGCCAGCAGTCAAGACGACCTTGGCTACACCTTC
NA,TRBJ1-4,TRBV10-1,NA,CASSHGTANEKLFF,TGCGCCAGCAGTCACGGGACCGCCAATGAAAAACTGTTTTTT
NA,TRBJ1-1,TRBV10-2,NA,CASSTLGYTEAFF,TGCGCCAGCAGTACATTGGGATACACTGAAGCTTTCTTT
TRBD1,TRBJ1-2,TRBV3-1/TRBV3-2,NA,CASRRQTGPGYGYTF,TGTGCCAGCAGGCGGCAGACAGGGCCGGGTTATGGCTACACCTTC
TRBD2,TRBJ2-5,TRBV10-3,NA,CAISPGLAGHQETQYF,TGTGCCATCAGTCCCGGACTAGCGGGGCACCAAGAGACCCAGTACTTC
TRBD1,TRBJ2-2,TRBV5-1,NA,CASTETGGYTGELFF,TGCGCCAGCACCGAGACAGGGGGCTACACCGGGGAGCTGTTTTTT
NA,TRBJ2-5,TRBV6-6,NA,CASIGGLGQETQYF,TGTGCCAGCATCGGGGGTCTGGGGCAAGAGACCCAGTACTTC
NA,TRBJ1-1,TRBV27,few,CASSSPTRNTEAFF,TGTGCCAGCAGTTCCCCGACTCGGAACACTGAAGCTTTCTTT
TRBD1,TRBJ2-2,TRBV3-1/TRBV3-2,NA,CASSHLSRGGELFF,TGTGCCAGCAGTCATTTATCCAGGGGGGGGGAGCTGTTTTTT
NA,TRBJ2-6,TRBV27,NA,CASSLWAGELSGANVLTF,TGTGCCAGCAGTTTATGGGCAGGGGAGCTCTCTGGGGCCAACGTCCTGACTTTC
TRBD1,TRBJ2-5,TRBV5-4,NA,CASSRRDRGQETQYF,TGTGCCAGCAGTAGGCGGGACAGGGGGCAAGAGACCCAGTACTTC
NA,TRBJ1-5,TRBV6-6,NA,CASSYEGLNNQPQHF,TGTGCCAGCAGTTACGAGGGGTTGAACAATCAGCCCCAGCATTTT
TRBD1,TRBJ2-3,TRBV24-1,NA,CATSDSRGTDTQYF,TGTGCCACCAGTGATTCCAGGGGGACAGATACGCAGTATTTT
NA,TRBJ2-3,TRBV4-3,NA,CASSPQAPPWAGTQYF,TGCGCCAGCAGCCCCCAGGCCCCCCCTTGGGCTGGTACGCAGTATTTT
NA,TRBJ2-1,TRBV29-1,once,CSAEGSFSYNEQFF,TGCAGCGCCGAGGGCAGCTTCTCCTACAATGAGCAGTTCTTC
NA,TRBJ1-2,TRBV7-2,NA,CASSPVGQGVSDGYTF,TGTGCCAGCAGCCCCGTTGGCCAGGGAGTTTCTGATGGCTACACCTTC
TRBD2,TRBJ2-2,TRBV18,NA,CASSPALAGGPGELFF,TGTGCCAGCTCACCCGCACTAGCGGGGGGGCCCGGGGAGCTGTTTTTT
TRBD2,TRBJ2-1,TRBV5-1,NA,CASIGTSGSDEQFF,TGCGCCAGCATCGGGACTAGCGGGTCGGATGAGCAGTTCTTC
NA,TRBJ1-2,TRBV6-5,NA,CASSYSGKGYTF,TGTGCCAGCAGTTACTCGGGGAAAGGCTACACCTTC
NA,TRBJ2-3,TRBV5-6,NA,CASSLDVTDTQYF,TGTGCCAGCAGCTTGGACGTCACAGATACGCAGTATTTT
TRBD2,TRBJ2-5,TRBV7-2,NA,CASSLAVLSQRGGGTQYF,TGTGCCAGCAGCTTAGCGGTTTTATCTCAGCGGGGGGGCGGGACCCAGTACTTC
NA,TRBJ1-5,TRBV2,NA,CASSEVEVGGPQHF,TGTGCCAGCAGTGAAGTCGAGGTCGGGGGACCCCAGCATTTT
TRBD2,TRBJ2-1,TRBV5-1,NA,CASSPTGGFSYNEQFF,TGCGCCAGCAGCCCTACGGGGGGGTTCTCCTACAATGAGCAGTTCTTC
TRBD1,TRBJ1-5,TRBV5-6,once,CASSLRQGGNQPQHF,TGTGCCAGCAGCTTGAGACAGGGGGGGAATCAGCCCCAGCATTTT